The 18 T cell receptor beta chains below were found in one sample sequenced in a study of long-term antiretroviral therapy in people with HIV. Assay version v3.0 of immunoSEQ was used, and it was run at survey level. The data were produced by immunoSEQ multiplex PCR, yet TCRdb's version contains in-frame clones alone and is incomplete. The sample comprises 12,000 or so clones, around 80% of which are singletons, and about 18% rests with the top ten. Sequenced here: unsorted PBMCs, sampled about 7.9 years after starting antiretroviral therapy. The receptor source for this set is a man between 50 and 59 years old with HIV.

The chain carries TRBV2 and TRBJ1-2, with D uncertain. This CDR3 has 15 residues. V lost 4 bases, J lost 0 bases, and 12 bases lay in between. CDR1 SNHLY and CDR2 FYNNEI come from the germline V gene. Here the CDR3 reads CASSVGQRANYGYTF. The DNA for the CDR3 is TGTGCCAGCAGTGTAGGGCAAAGAGCTAACTATGGCTACACCTTC.

This rearrangement joins TRBV7-9 to TRBJ2-7; D may be TRBD2 (5 bases). The V gene's germline CDR1 is SEHNR and CDR2 FQNEAQ (reference sequence). The CDR3 is 13 amino acids. V lost 5 bases and J 0 bases, leaving 8 bases between the germline ends. The CDR3 DNA is TGTGCCAGCAGCGAGGACTCCTCCTACGAGCAGTACTTC. Translated: CASSEDSSYEQYF.

This chain connects TRBV29-1 to TRBJ2-7, with a possible D match to TRBD1 (5 bases). The length of the CDR3 is 11 residues. The ends were cut back, 7 bases at V and 3 bases at J, with 10 bases in the middle. CDR1 is SQVTM and CDR2 is ANQGSEA in the germline V gene. Here the CDR3 DNA reads TGCAGCGGTAGAACAGGCTACGAGCAGTACTTC. Translated: CSGRTGYEQYF.

J is TRBJ2-3 and V is TRBV6-1; TRBD2 matches 9 bases. Germline V gene lookup returns CDR1 MNHNS and CDR2 SASEGT. The J segment lost 6 bases and the V segment lost 0 bases, leaving 7 bases of the junction unmatched. The CDR3 has 16 residues. CDR3 nucleotide sequence: TGTGCCAGCAGTGAAGCGGTAAGGCTAGCGGGGGATACGCAGTATTTT. It translates to CASSEAVRLAGDTQYF.

In its sample, this clone was seen once. V gene TRBV29-1 combines with J gene TRBJ2-7; D uncertain. Germline V gene data show CDR1 as SQVTM and CDR2 as ANQGSEA. This CDR3 contains 11 residues. Deletions cut 0 bases from V and 3 bases from J, with 3 bases between. CDR3 protein: CSVEEGYEQYF. The CDR3 DNA follows: TGCAGCGTTGAAGAAGGCTACGAGCAGTACTTC.

V is TRBV5-4 and J is TRBJ1-2; 7 nucleotides align to TRBD1. The CDR3 runs 15 residues. Looked up from germline, CDR1 is SGHNT and CDR2 is YYREEE (reference sequence). V trimming: 1 base; J trimming: 2 bases; junction bases outside the gene matches: 5. The CDR3 bases are TGTGCCAGCAGCTTGCTGGGAGGGGGCAACTATGGCTACACCTTC. It translates to CASSLLGGGNYGYTF.

The count of this clone is one. The V call is TRBV5-1, the J call TRBJ2-3; D possibly corresponds to TRBD2 (7 bases). Germline V gene sequence: CDR1 SGHRS, CDR2 YFSETQ. V shed 1 base and J shed 2 bases, with 11 bases lying between them. The CDR3 contains 15 residues. The CDR3 nucleotides read TGCGCCAGCAGCTTGAGGGGGGGATCCACAGATACGCAGTATTTT. Translated: CASSLRGGSTDTQYF.

This clone was found once. The chain uses TRBV5-4 and TRBJ2-2, with 10 nucleotides matching TRBD2. Germline values: CDR1 SGHNT, CDR2 YYREEE (reference sequence). The CDR3 has 16 residues. The junction had 5 bases not matched to a gene; V was cut back by 2 bases and J by 4 bases. CDR3 loop: CASSFASGGLTGELFF. CDR3 bases: TGTGCCAGCAGCTTCGCTAGCGGGGGCCTCACCGGGGAGCTGTTTTTT.

The CDR3 is CASSSGFGYTF. As DNA, the CDR3 is TGCGCCAGCAGTTCGGGGTTTGGCTACACCTTC. The chain links TRBV4-1 to TRBJ1-2; D gene unclear. From germline, CDR1 is MGHRA and CDR2 YSYEKL. This CDR3 is built from 11 residues. V was pared by 6 bases and J by 7 bases, with 9 bases between.

This chain joins TRBV2 and TRBJ2-5; no clear D gene. The DNA matches TRBJ2-7 better at its end, which makes the J call doubtful. Germline V gene data show CDR1 as SNHLY and CDR2 as FYNNEI. The CDR3 totals 15 residues. The CDR3 reads CASSDKPAKDYEQYF. CDR3 coding DNA: TGTGCCAGCAGTGATAAACCCGCCAAGGACTACGAGCAGTACTTC.

The chain links TRBV11-2 to TRBJ1-2; D perhaps matches TRBD1 (6 bases). This CDR3 has 16 amino acids. Per germline, CDR1 SGHAT and CDR2 FQNNGV. The V end lost 4 bases, the J end lost 2 bases, and 17 bases lay between the germline ends. DNA of the CDR3: TGTGCCAGCAGCTCGGGGGCGGCGAGGTCCAACTATGGCTACACCTTC. It encodes CASSSGAARSNYGYTF.

This chain joins TRBV11-2 and TRBJ2-1; 11 bases agree with TRBD1. Germline CDR1 reads SGHAT; CDR2 reads FQNNGV. The CDR3 contains 15 residues. V gave up 4 bases and J gave up 6 bases; unmatched junction bases: 5. The DNA of the CDR3 is TGTGCCAGCAGCTACGACGGGACAGGGGGCAATGAGCAGTTCTTC. Residues: CASSYDGTGGNEQFF.

This sequence joins TRBV10-2 and TRBJ2-7; 10 bases fit TRBD1. The germline V gene encodes CDR1 WSHSY and CDR2 SAAADI. V lost 4 bases to trimming and J lost 0 bases; unmatched junction nucleotides: 12. This CDR3 contains 18 residues. DNA of the CDR3: TGCGCCAGCAGTGTGTGGGGACCGGGGGACAGGGGCTCCTACGAGCAGTACTTC. It codes for CASSVWGPGDRGSYEQYF.

V is TRBV9 and J is TRBJ1-6, with 8 bases lining up with TRBD1. V was pared by 3 bases and J by 7 bases, with 3 bases of the junction left unmatched. The CDR3 covers 14 residues. Per the germline V gene, CDR1 is SGDLS and CDR2 is YYNGEE. The CDR3 coding sequence is TGTGCCAGCAGCGGAGGGACAGGAAATTCACCCCTCCACTTT. This encodes CASSGGTGNSPLHF.

The chain combines TRBV25-1 with TRBJ2-3; D is perhaps TRBD2 (5 bases). Germline CDR1 and CDR2: MGHDK and SYGVNS. Trimming took 2 bases from V and 1 from J, leaving 7 bases between them. The CDR3 covers 14 residues. The CDR3 protein is CASSEAGGTDTQYF. Written as DNA, the CDR3 is TGTGCCAGCAGTGAAGCGGGTGGCACAGATACGCAGTATTTT.

The V and J genes are TRBV13 and TRBJ2-3; D remains ambiguous. The V end was cut by 5 bases, the J end by 7 bases, with 10 bases between. Germline V lookup: CDR1 PRHDT, CDR2 FYEKMQ (reference sequence). The CDR3 consists of 12 residues. In DNA, the CDR3 is TGTGCCAGCAGCCACGAGGATTATACGCAGTATTTT. Protein sequence: CASSHEDYTQYF.

This clone is a singleton in its sample. This chain joins TRBV6-6 and TRBJ2-7; the D gene is possibly TRBD2 (7 bases). Deletions cut 5 bases from V and 4 bases from J, with 9 bases between. Germline CDR1 and CDR2: MNHNY and SVGAGI (reference sequence). The CDR3 is 12 amino acids. The DNA of the CDR3 is TGTGCCAGCAGTAGGGGGGGATACGAGCAGTACTTC. As protein: CASSRGGYEQYF.

This rearrangement joins TRBV29-1 to TRBJ1-2; D not resolved. CDR3 length: 17 amino acids. From germline, CDR1 is SQVTM and CDR2 ANQGSEA. V was cut by 0 bases and J by 8 bases, with 25 bases left in between. This chain's CDR3 is CSVEDPLEGFGEEGYTF. CDR3 bases: TGCAGCGTTGAAGACCCGCTAGAGGGCTTCGGCGAAGAGGGCTACACCTTC. Full variable domain (remainder filled in from reference TRBV29-1 and TRBJ1-2): SAVISQKPSRDICQRGTSLTIQCQVDSQVTMMFWYRQQPGQSLTLIATANQGSEATYESGFVIDKFPISRPNLTFSTLTVSNMSPEDSSIYLCSVEDPLEGFGEEGYTFGSGTRLTVV.